The 4 T cell receptor beta chains listed next were all sequenced from one sample in a study of blood T cells in healthy people across ages. The authors ran a second PCR of about 6 to 12 cycles using a sample-barcoded 5' primer and a J-beta primer mix. One entry per CDR3 protein results from TCRdb running MiXCR on the 5' RACE reads. The sample lists under 1,100,000 distinct CDR3 sequences, around 25% seen once, with 0.75% in the top ten. In addition, the sample was reused for a study of T cells of mothers and their children.

Sequences were obtained from blood. The receptors come from a girl aged 2-10 years in good health.

This clonotype was detected only a few times. This chain uses TRBV28 with TRBJ1-5; D remains unclear. From germline, CDR1 is MDHEN and CDR2 SYDVKM. The V end lost 6 bases, the J end lost 0 bases, and 12 bases lay between the germline ends. The CDR3 is made up of 15 amino acids. CDR3 coding DNA: TGTGCCAGCAGGACACGGGGATATAGCAATCAGCCCCAGCATTTT. Residues: CASRTRGYSNQPQHF.

This clonotype has a handful of counts. The chain links TRBV28 to TRBJ2-1; D is unclear. The CDR3 loop spans 15 amino acids. V dropped 2 bases and J dropped 7 bases, with 15 bases sitting between them. Germline V gives CDR1 MDHEN, CDR2 SYDVKM. CDR3 nucleotide sequence: TGTGCCAGCAGTTTAGGGCCGATTAGTATTAATGAGCAGTTCTTC. Amino acids: CASSLGPISINEQFF.

The chain is built from TRBV29-1 and TRBJ2-7, with 7 bases fitting TRBD2. CDR1 is SQVTM, CDR2 ANQGSEA, per germline. The junction had 7 bases not matched to a gene; V was cut back by 6 bases and J by 2 bases. This CDR3 is built from 13 residues. CDR3 residues: CSVSGLGTYEQYF. CDR3 bases: TGCAGCGTCTCCGGACTAGGCACCTACGAGCAGTACTTC.

This clonotype was seen only a few times. The chain uses TRBV7-2 and TRBJ2-5; D is perhaps TRBD2 (5 bases). Trimming took off 1 base at V and 5 bases at J, with 8 bases between the two ends. CDR1 is SGHTA and CDR2 is FQGNSA in the germline V gene. The CDR3 totals 13 residues. This chain's CDR3 is CASSLEPGETQYF. CDR3 in DNA: TGTGCCAGCAGCTTAGAGCCGGGGGAGACCCAGTACTTC. The whole variable domain, filled in from reference TRBV7-2 and TRBJ2-5, reads GAGVSQSPSNKVTEKGKDVELRCDPISGHTALYWYRQSLGQGLEFLIYFQGNSAPDKSGLPSDRFSAERTGGSVSTLTIQRTQQEDSAVYLCASSLEPGETQYFGPGTRLLVL.